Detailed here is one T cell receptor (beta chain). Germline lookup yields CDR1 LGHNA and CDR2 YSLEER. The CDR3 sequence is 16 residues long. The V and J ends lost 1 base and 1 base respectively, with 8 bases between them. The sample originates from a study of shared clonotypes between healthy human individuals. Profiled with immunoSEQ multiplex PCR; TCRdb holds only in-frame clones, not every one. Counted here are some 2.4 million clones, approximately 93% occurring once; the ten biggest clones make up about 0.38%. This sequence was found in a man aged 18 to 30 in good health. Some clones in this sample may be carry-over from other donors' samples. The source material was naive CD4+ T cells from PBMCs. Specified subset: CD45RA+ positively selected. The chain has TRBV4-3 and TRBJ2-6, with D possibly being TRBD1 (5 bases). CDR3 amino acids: CASSQVAGSGANVLTF. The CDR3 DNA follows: TGCGCCAGCAGCCAAGTGGCAGGGTCTGGGGCCAACGTCCTGACTTTC.